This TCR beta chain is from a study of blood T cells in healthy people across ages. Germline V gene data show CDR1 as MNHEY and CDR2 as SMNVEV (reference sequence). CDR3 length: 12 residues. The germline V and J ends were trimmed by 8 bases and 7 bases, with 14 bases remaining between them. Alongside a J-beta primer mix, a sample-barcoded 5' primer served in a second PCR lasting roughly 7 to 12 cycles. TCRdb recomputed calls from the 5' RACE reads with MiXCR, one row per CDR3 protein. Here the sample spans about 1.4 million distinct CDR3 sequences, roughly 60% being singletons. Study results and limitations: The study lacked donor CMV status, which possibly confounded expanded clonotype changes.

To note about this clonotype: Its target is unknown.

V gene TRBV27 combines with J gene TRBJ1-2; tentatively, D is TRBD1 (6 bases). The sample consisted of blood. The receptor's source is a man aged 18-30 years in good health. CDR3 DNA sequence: TGTGCCAGCTTCACTGGGGGCGTTGGCTACACCTTC. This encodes CASFTGGVGYTF.